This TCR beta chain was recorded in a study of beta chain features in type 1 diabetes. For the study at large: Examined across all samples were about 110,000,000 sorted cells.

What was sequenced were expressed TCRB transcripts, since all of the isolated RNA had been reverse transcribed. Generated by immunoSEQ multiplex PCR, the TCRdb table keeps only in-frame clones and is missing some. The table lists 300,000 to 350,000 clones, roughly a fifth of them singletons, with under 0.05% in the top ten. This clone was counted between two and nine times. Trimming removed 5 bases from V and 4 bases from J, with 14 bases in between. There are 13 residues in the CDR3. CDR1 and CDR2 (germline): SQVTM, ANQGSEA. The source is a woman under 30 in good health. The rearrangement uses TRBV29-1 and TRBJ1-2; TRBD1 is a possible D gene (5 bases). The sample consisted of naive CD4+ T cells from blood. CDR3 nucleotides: TGCAGCGTTCCGCACCAGGGTTTCTATGGCTACACCTTC. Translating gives CSVPHQGFYGYTF. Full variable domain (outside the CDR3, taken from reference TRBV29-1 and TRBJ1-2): SAVISQKPSRDICQRGTSLTIQCQVDSQVTMMFWYRQQPGQSLTLIATANQGSEATYESGFVIDKFPISRPNLTFSTLTVSNMSPEDSSIYLCSVPHQGFYGYTFGSGTRLTVV.